The rows below give T cell receptor beta chains drawn from one sample of a study of blood T cells in healthy people across ages. TCRdb called the 5' RACE reads again in MiXCR, with one record for every CDR3 protein. The sample has 750,000 to 950,000 distinct CDR3 sequences, about 53% seen once. Sequenced sample: blood. The receptors were gathered from a man at least 80 years old in good health. Both conserved end residues are part of each CDR3. The D gene is left open where the match is weak. Expanded clones get a size class; other rows say once, few or many, or leave the size out.

14,TRBV20-1,NA,NA,TRBJ2-5,CSARDGATQETQYF,TGCAGTGCTAGAGATGGGGCTACTCAAGAGACCCAGTACTTC
14,TRBV7-9,few,NA,TRBJ2-4,CASSLASRDNIQYF,TGTGCCAGCAGCTTAGCGTCCAGGGACAACATTCAGTACTTC
15,TRBV27,NA,NA,TRBJ1-2,CASSSVALMTYGYTF,TGTGCCAGCAGTTCGGTGGCCTTAATGACCTATGGCTACACCTTC
15,TRBV29-1,few,TRBD2,TRBJ2-7,CSVALAGGSSNEQYF,TGCAGCGTCGCCCTAGCGGGAGGGTCCTCTAACGAGCAGTACTTC
17,TRBV5-1,few,TRBD2,TRBJ2-3,CASSNLAGGVSTDTQYF,TGCGCCAGCAGCAATTTAGCGGGAGGGGTTAGCACAGATACGCAGTATTTT
14,TRBV5-6,NA,NA,TRBJ1-2,CASSLGRADYGYTF,TGTGCCAGCAGCTTGGGCAGGGCTGACTATGGCTACACCTTC
13,TRBV29-1,NA,NA,TRBJ1-1,CSVGGAANTEAFF,TGCAGCGTGGGGGGCGCCGCGAACACTGAAGCTTTCTTT
16,TRBV2,NA,TRBD2,TRBJ2-5,CASSVLAGEFQETQYF,TGTGCCAGCAGTGTCCTAGCGGGAGAGTTTCAAGAGACCCAGTACTTC
18,TRBV5-1,NA,TRBD2,TRBJ2-2,CASSPERLAGVVSGELFF,TGCGCCAGCAGTCCCGAGCGACTAGCGGGAGTCGTCTCCGGGGAGCTGTTTTTT
13,TRBV14,NA,NA,TRBJ2-7,CASSKELNYEQYF,TGTGCCAGCAGCAAGGAACTCAACTACGAGCAGTACTTC
14,TRBV3-1,NA,TRBD2,TRBJ2-1,CASSQLGLAGQQFF,TGTGCCAGCAGCCAACTGGGACTAGCGGGACAGCAGTTCTTC
15,TRBV4-1,NA,TRBD1,TRBJ2-3,CASSYPGQGYRYAYF,TGCGCCAGCAGCTATCCGGGACAGGGATATAGATACGCGTATTTT
14,TRBV7-2,once,TRBD1,TRBJ1-2,CASSLGTGGLGYTF,TGTGCCAGCAGCTTAGGGACAGGGGGGCTCGGCTACACCTTC
15,TRBV5-1,few,TRBD1,TRBJ2-7,CASSASGTGSYEQYF,TGCGCCAGCAGCGCGTCCGGGACAGGTAGCTACGAGCAGTACTTC
16,TRBV28,few,NA,TRBJ1-2,CASSAPGQQSNYGYTF,TGTGCCAGCAGTGCCCCAGGACAGCAATCTAACTATGGCTACACCTTC
14,TRBV20-1,few,TRBD2,TRBJ2-5,CSAFDGTSDVTQYF,TGCAGTGCTTTTGACGGGACTAGTGACGTGACCCAGTACTTC
15,TRBV7-9,NA,NA,TRBJ2-5,CASTGSVLLQETQYF,TGTGCCAGCACCGGGTCGGTACTCCTACAAGAGACCCAGTACTTC
13,TRBV7-2,few,NA,TRBJ1-1,CASSLVANTEAFF,TGTGCCAGCAGCTTAGTTGCTAACACTGAAGCTTTCTTT
16,TRBV20-1,NA,NA,TRBJ2-7,CSARSGRSTFYNEQYF,TGCAGTGCTAGATCGGGGCGGTCAACGTTCTACAATGAGCAGTACTTC
15,TRBV12-3/TRBV12-4,NA,NA,TRBJ2-7,CASIEGAGPSYEQYF,TGTGCCAGCATCGAGGGGGCGGGGCCCTCCTACGAGCAGTACTTC
14,TRBV29-1,NA,NA,TRBJ2-7,CSVVKGLPSYEQYF,TGCAGCGTTGTAAAAGGGCTTCCCTCCTACGAGCAGTACTTC
15,TRBV20-1,NA,TRBD2,TRBJ2-1,CSAREGAGNYNEQFF,TGCAGTGCTAGAGAAGGAGCGGGAAACTACAATGAGCAGTTCTTC
15,TRBV5-1,many,TRBD1,TRBJ1-2,CASSPSGDRGSGYTF,TGCGCCAGCAGCCCCTCTGGGGACAGGGGTAGCGGCTACACCTTC
16,TRBV5-1,NA,TRBD1,TRBJ2-1,CASSLGQGVGYNEQFF,TGCGCCAGCAGCTTGGGACAGGGGGTGGGCTACAATGAGCAGTTCTTC
16,TRBV2,NA,NA,TRBJ2-5,CASSEAFRGAVETQYF,TGTGCCAGCAGTGAAGCGTTCCGGGGGGCCGTAGAGACCCAGTACTTC
16,TRBV12-3/TRBV12-4,NA,NA,TRBJ2-1,CASSGYYGTEYNEQFF,TGTGCCAGCAGTGGCTATTACGGGACTGAGTACAATGAGCAGTTCTTC
16,TRBV3-1,NA,NA,TRBJ1-2,CASSQVSTRRNYGYTF,TGTGCCAGCAGCCAAGTTTCCACCAGACGCAACTATGGCTACACCTTC
15,TRBV7-2,NA,NA,TRBJ2-7,CASKGGAADENEQYF,TGTGCCAGCAAGGGGGGAGCAGCGGACGAAAATGAGCAGTACTTC
14,TRBV10-3,few,TRBD1,TRBJ2-7,CAISLGQGAGEQYF,TGTGCCATCAGTTTGGGACAGGGGGCTGGCGAGCAGTACTTC
15,TRBV20-1,NA,NA,TRBJ2-3,CSARGLGQGTDTQYF,TGCAGTGCTAGGGGACTTGGGCAGGGCACAGATACGCAGTATTTT
12,TRBV28,once,NA,TRBJ2-3,CASSSLGSGAYF,TGTGCCAGCAGTTCCTTAGGAAGTGGCGCGTATTTT
12,TRBV2,NA,NA,TRBJ2-7,CASRWLVSEQYF,TGTGCCAGCAGGTGGCTAGTTTCCGAGCAGTACTTC
15,TRBV20-1,NA,TRBD2,TRBJ2-5,CSARRTSGVQETQYF,TGCAGTGCTAGACGGACTAGCGGGGTACAAGAGACCCAGTACTTC
16,TRBV20-1,NA,NA,TRBJ1-2,CSARSDDITLNYGYTF,TGCAGTGCTAGATCTGATGACATCACCCTTAACTATGGCTACACCTTC
14,TRBV29-1,NA,NA,TRBJ2-3,CSVAGLESTDTQYF,TGCAGCGTTGCGGGGCTAGAGAGCACAGATACGCAGTATTTT
13,TRBV2,NA,NA,TRBJ2-5,CASSITGMGTQYF,TGTGCCAGCAGTATAACAGGGATGGGGACCCAGTACTTC
18,TRBV3-1,NA,TRBD2,TRBJ2-7,CASSHPRPGAGGRYEQYF,TGTGCCAGCAGCCACCCCCGGCCCGGAGCGGGAGGACGATACGAGCAGTACTTC
13,TRBV7-2,NA,TRBD2,TRBJ2-7,CASSDSGREVQYF,TGTGCCAGCAGCGATAGCGGGAGGGAGGTGCAGTACTTC
17,TRBV20-1,NA,NA,TRBJ2-6,CSARPSSDVSGANVLTF,TGCAGTGCTAGACCGAGTTCGGATGTTTCTGGGGCCAACGTCCTGACTTTC
14,TRBV20-1,NA,TRBD2,TRBJ2-7,CSARIREVGYEQYF,TGCAGTGCTAGAATACGGGAGGTTGGGTACGAGCAGTACTTC
15,TRBV21-1,NA,NA,TRBJ2-7,CASSKTAGVSYEQYF,TGTGCCAGCAGCAAAACGGCAGGAGTGTCCTACGAGCAGTACTTC
13,TRBV3-1,NA,NA,TRBJ1-2,CASSPLQGHGYTF,TGTGCCAGCAGCCCATTACAGGGCCATGGCTACACCTTC
15,TRBV5-4,NA,TRBD2,TRBJ2-7,CASSLGGGSRDEQYF,TGTGCCAGCAGCTTGGGTGGCGGGAGTCGCGACGAGCAGTACTTC
14,TRBV4-2,NA,NA,TRBJ1-2,CASSQDSPRDGYTF,TGTGCCAGCAGCCAAGATAGCCCCAGGGATGGCTACACCTTC
17,TRBV3-1,NA,TRBD1,TRBJ1-5,CASSLGAGGRAAQPQHF,TGTGCCAGCAGCCTTGGAGCAGGGGGACGGGCAGCTCAGCCCCAGCATTTT
16,TRBV14,NA,TRBD1,TRBJ1-6,CASSQRGGGGSSPLHF,TGTGCCAGCAGCCAACGGGGGGGAGGGGGCAGCTCACCCCTCCACTTT
19,TRBV6-5,NA,TRBD2,TRBJ2-3,CASSYAGTSGISGGDTQYF,TGTGCCAGCAGTTACGCCGGGACTAGCGGGATTAGCGGGGGGGATACGCAGTATTTT
13,TRBV7-9,NA,NA,TRBJ1-1,CASSYGWGTEAFF,TGTGCCAGCAGCTACGGGTGGGGCACTGAAGCTTTCTTT
16,TRBV7-2,few,TRBD2,TRBJ2-1,CAGGTSGSRTYNEQFF,TGTGCCGGGGGGACTAGCGGGAGTAGAACCTACAATGAGCAGTTCTTC
13,TRBV20-1,once,TRBD1,TRBJ2-4,CNVTDRATNIQYF,TGCAATGTCACGGACAGGGCCACAAACATTCAGTACTTC
17,TRBV7-6,NA,NA,TRBJ2-3,CASSRRPAGQSTDTQYF,TGTGCCAGCAGCCGCCGCCCGGCGGGGCAAAGCACAGATACGCAGTATTTT
12,TRBV29-1,many,NA,TRBJ2-5,CSVSDASETQYF,TGCAGCGTTAGTGACGCCTCAGAGACCCAGTACTTC
15,TRBV5-1,NA,NA,TRBJ2-7,CASSLAGTATYEQYF,TGCGCCAGCAGCTTGGCCGGGACGGCGACCTACGAGCAGTACTTC
18,TRBV5-1,NA,TRBD2,TRBJ2-1,CASSFTSGGVFSYNEQFF,TGCGCCAGCAGCTTCACTAGCGGGGGAGTCTTTTCCTACAATGAGCAGTTCTTC
17,TRBV9,few,TRBD2,TRBJ2-3,CASSVEGSGRRTDTQYF,TGTGCCAGCAGCGTAGAAGGTAGCGGGAGGAGGACAGATACGCAGTATTTT